The present entry profiles one T cell receptor beta chain with its context. The antigen is undetermined. The table came from immunoSEQ multiplex PCR; TCRdb's copy has only in-frame clones and leaves some out. The sample includes approximately 90,000 clones, around 90% of them seen just once. Per germline, CDR1 SGHDT and CDR2 YYEEEE. After removal of 4 bases from V and 3 bases from J, the junction contained 7 bases not matched to a gene. The CDR3 runs 15 residues. This record belongs to a study of T cell responses to AZD1222 COVID-19 vaccine. Study overall: Pooled samples include second doses given at about 4 or 12 weeks.

General study results and limits: Sampling that yielded the repertoires occurred only after the peak T cell response. Unmutated variant regions are reportedly targeted by nearly half of spike-specific TCRs.

Here the sequenced sample was peripheral blood, taken on day 0 of AZD1222 vaccination. This rearrangement joins TRBV5-6 to TRBJ1-2, with 9 bases identical to TRBD1. The TCR originated in an adult in good health. The chain's CDR3 is CASSPVGTGHYGYTF. DNA for the CDR3: TGTGCCAGCAGCCCGGTGGGGACAGGGCACTATGGCTACACCTTC.